The clone carrying this T cell receptor beta chain was seen many times. The source of the sample is a study of T cells after yellow fever vaccination. Template switching by 5'RACE produced TCR cDNA, adding a universal primer site and UMIs. TCRdb used MiXCR to reprocess the 5' RACE reads, holding one entry per CDR3 protein. Among under 600,000 distinct CDR3 sequences listed, 21% were seen once. Germline lookup yields CDR1 SGHKS and CDR2 YYEKEE (reference sequence). This CDR3 spans 18 amino acids. V was pared by 1 base and J by 4 bases, with 23 bases between. The rearrangement uses TRBV5-5 and TRBJ2-5, with a weak D call TRBD1 (6 bases). The TCR originated in a man aged 18 to 29 who received the YFV17D yellow fever vaccine. Sequencing used PBMCs, obtained roughly 23 days after the first yellow fever vaccination. In nucleotides, the CDR3 is TGTGCCAGCAGCTTGCGATTTAGGGACACCGACCCCCGAGAGACCCAGTACTTC. It is translated as CASSLRFRDTDPRETQYF.